A single sample gave rise to the 28 T cell receptor beta chains below, sequenced in a study of CD4 T cells in relation to SARS-CoV-2 and coronaviruses (dated by TCRdb to about 2021). The library was built by means of the immunoSEQ multiplex PCR assay. TCRdb obtained this table from immuneACCESS and retained in-frame rearrangements with V and J assigned. These tables miss some clones; where compared with another copy, unresolved V genes account for less than half of the shortfall, and the remainder is unexplained. This sample lists about 38,000 clones; 60% to 80% were detected once. Over 20% of the sample is taken by the ten largest. Their recognized antigens are unknown. The sequenced material came from memory CD4+ T cells from PBMCs, cultured in vitro. Interpreted using the paper, the cell subset or site label stands for: memory (non-naive) CD4+ T cells. The receptors stem from an adult with COVID-19.

Here the CDR3 reads CASINTRGTEAFF. DNA of the CDR3: TGTGCCAGTATAAATACGAGGGGCACTGAAGCTTTCTTT. The chain uses TRBV19 and TRBJ1-1, with a possible D match to TRBD1 (5 bases). The germline V gene has CDR1 LNHDA and CDR2 SQIVND (reference sequence). V was clipped by 7 bases and J by 4 bases, with 13 bases between them. The CDR3 covers 13 residues.

This clone was seen only once. Distinct nucleotide sequences in the sample also encode this CDR3. The chain couples TRBV3-1 (or the pseudogene TRBV3-2) to TRBJ1-3; the match to TRBD1 covers 7 bases. The germline V gene encodes CDR1 LGHDT and CDR2 YNNKEL (reference sequence). V was clipped by 4 bases and J by 2 bases; unmatched bases: 2. This CDR3 has 14 amino acids. The CDR3 DNA follows: TGTGCCAGCAGCCTAAGGGGGCCTGGAAACACCATATATTTT. It specifies CASSLRGPGNTIYF.

The chain uses TRBV15 and TRBJ1-1; no reliable D call. This CDR3 spans 15 amino acids. V lost 1 base and J 1 base, leaving 10 bases between the germline ends. CDR1 and CDR2 from the germline V gene are LNHNV and YYDKDF (reference sequence). The CDR3: CATSRGVGTNTEAFF. DNA of the CDR3: TGTGCCACCAGCAGAGGAGTGGGCACGAACACTGAAGCTTTCTTT.

In its sample, this clone was seen once. The rearrangement joins TRBV2 to TRBJ2-2, with 9 bases matching TRBD2. The V and J ends lost 6 bases and 3 bases, in that order; junction bases with no gene match: 5. CDR3 length: 15 amino acids. Germline CDR1 is SNHLY and CDR2 is FYNNEI. In DNA, the CDR3 is TGTGCCAGCAGCCTTAGCGGGAGCGACACCGGGGAGCTGTTTTTT. Protein sequence: CASSLSGSDTGELFF.

This rearrangement joins TRBV3-1 (or the pseudogene TRBV3-2) to TRBJ2-1; D possibly corresponds to TRBD2 (5 bases). V was shortened by 1 base and J by 5 bases, with 6 bases between the two germline ends. In germline, CDR1 is LGHDT, CDR2 YNNKEL (reference sequence). There are 13 residues in the CDR3. The CDR3 is CASSQGTDNEQFF. DNA of the CDR3: TGTGCCAGCAGCCAAGGGACTGACAATGAGCAGTTCTTC.

This clone is a singleton in its sample. The CDR3 bases are TGTGCCAGCGGGACGGGGGGACGGTGGGAGACCCAGTACTTC. Amino acid sequence: CASGTGGRWETQYF. V and J are TRBV2 and TRBJ2-5; 7 bases map to TRBD2. From germline, CDR1 is SNHLY and CDR2 FYNNEI. The length of the CDR3 is 14 residues. The trim removed 8 bases at V and 5 bases at J, leaving 11 bases unmatched.

This clone was seen a few times. The rearrangement uses TRBV19 and TRBJ1-6; the D is unclear. V lost 5 bases and J lost 10, with 12 bases in between. The length of the CDR3 is 13 residues. Germline CDR1 and CDR2: LNHDA and SQIVND (reference sequence). DNA of the CDR3: TGTGCCAGTAGTGAACCCACGGGATCACCCCTCCACTTT. Translating gives CASSEPTGSPLHF.

This clone was seen a few times. The chain recombines TRBV29-1 with TRBJ1-1; D is undetermined. CDR1 is SQVTM, CDR2 ANQGSEA, per germline. The length of the CDR3 is 12 residues. Trimming pared 4 bases from V and 2 bases from J, leaving 8 bases between. CDR3 nucleotide sequence: TGCAGCGTTGTCGCCTCTAACACTGAAGCTTTCTTT. The encoded protein is CSVVASNTEAFF.

The rearrangement links TRBV6-5 to TRBJ2-2; D unresolved. The germline gives CDR1 MNHEY, CDR2 SVGAGI. Trimming removed 2 bases at V and 4 bases at J, with 14 bases between. This CDR3 is built from 16 residues. CDR3 DNA sequence: TGTGCCAGCAGTTACCTGGTGGGATCGGGCACCGGGGAGCTGTTTTTT. Protein product: CASSYLVGSGTGELFF.

The gene calls are TRBV28 and TRBJ1-5, with 7 bases fitting TRBD1. Per the germline V gene, CDR1 is MDHEN and CDR2 is SYDVKM. CDR3 length: 13 amino acids. Trimming removed 6 bases from V and 7 bases from J; junction bases left unmatched: 6. The chain's CDR3 is CASRWTGGQPQHF. The CDR3 DNA reads TGTGCCAGCAGGTGGACAGGCGGACAGCCCCAGCATTTT.

This chain connects TRBV7-3 to TRBJ2-3; D is perhaps TRBD2 (6 bases). This CDR3 contains 14 residues. Looked up from germline, CDR1 is SGHTA and CDR2 is FQGTGA. Trimming cost V 1 base and J 2 bases, with 7 bases left between them. CDR3 region: CASSLMGLTDTQYF. The CDR3 region has the DNA TGTGCCAGCAGCTTAATGGGACTCACAGATACGCAGTATTTT.

Notes on this clone: A junction end diverges from the germline sequence, so it may reflect a read error. The chain recombines TRBV2 with TRBJ2-2; D tentatively reads TRBD1 or TRBD2 (5 bases each). Germline CDR1 SNHLY, CDR2 FYNNEI. The CDR3 spans 14 residues. CDR3 in amino acids: CASREEGWGGELFF. CDR3 bases: TGTGCCAGCAGAGAAGAGGGGTGGGGCGGGGAGCTGTTTTTT.

The genes are TRBV15 and TRBJ2-4; possible D gene TRBD2, 6 bases. CDR1 LNHNV and CDR2 YYDKDF come from the germline V gene (reference sequence). CDR3 length: 17 amino acids. The V gene lost 0 bases and the J gene lost 0 bases, with 12 bases spanning the gap. The CDR3 sequence is CATSRDYGGLAKNIQYF. CDR3 DNA: TGTGCCACCAGCAGAGATTACGGGGGACTAGCCAAAAACATTCAGTACTTC.

The chain joins TRBV7-8 to TRBJ2-2; 16 bases are shared with TRBD2. Germline V CDR1 and CDR2: SGHVS, FQNEAQ. V shed 3 bases, J shed 5 bases, and the junction held 9 bases outside the gene matches. This CDR3 comprises 19 residues. The CDR3 coding sequence is TGTGCCAGCAGCTTTCCGGGACTAGCGGGAGGGGGGCTTACCGGGGAGCTGTTTTTT. Residues: CASSFPGLAGGGLTGELFF.

V gene TRBV7-8 combines with J gene TRBJ2-5; D not certain. This CDR3 is built from 13 residues. Trimming left V 3 bases short and J 4 bases short, with 9 bases between. CDR1 is SGHVS and CDR2 is FQNEAQ in the germline V gene. CDR3 sequence reads: CASSLGYRETQYF. In DNA form, the CDR3 reads TGTGCCAGCAGCTTGGGCTATCGAGAGACCCAGTACTTC. The full variable domain, completed using reference TRBV7-8 and TRBJ2-5, is GAGVSQSPRYKVAKRGQDVALRCDPISGHVSLFWYQQALGQGPEFLTYFQNEAQLDKSGLPSDRFFAERPEGSVSTLKIQRTQQEDSAVYLCASSLGYRETQYFGPGTRLLVL.

There are a few counts of this clone. The chain has TRBV5-1 and TRBJ2-7; D may be TRBD1 (6 bases). Germline assignment: CDR1 SGHRS and CDR2 YFSETQ. The CDR3 runs to 13 residues. V lost 0 bases to trimming and J lost 4 bases, with 8 bases between them. The CDR3: CASSLDRAYEQYF. CDR3 coding DNA: TGCGCCAGCAGCTTGGACAGGGCTTACGAGCAGTACTTC. The whole variable domain, filled in from reference TRBV5-1 and TRBJ2-7, reads KAGVTQTPRYLIKTRGQQVTLSCSPISGHRSVSWYQQTPGQGLQFLFEYFSETQRNKGNFPGRFSGRQFSNSRSEMNVSTLELGDSALYLCASSLDRAYEQYFGPGTRLTVT.

J is TRBJ1-5 and V is TRBV28; the match to TRBD1 covers 7 bases. J lost 3 bases, V lost 3 bases, and 11 bases had no gene match. There are 17 residues in the CDR3. Per germline, CDR1 MDHEN and CDR2 SYDVKM. CDR3 in DNA: TGTGCCAGCAGTTTGTATTTCAGGGACAGTTACAATCAGCCCCAGCATTTT. Its protein is CASSLYFRDSYNQPQHF. Complete variable domain (other parts from reference TRBV28 and TRBJ1-5): DVKVTQSSRYLVKRTGEKVFLECVQDMDHENMFWYRQDPGLGLRLIYFSYDVKMKEKGDIPEGYSVSREKKERFSLILESASTNQTSMYLCASSLYFRDSYNQPQHFGDGTRLSIL.

The V and J genes are TRBV28 and TRBJ2-7, with 9 bases aligning to TRBD2. This CDR3 is built from 14 residues. The V gene's germline CDR1 is MDHEN and CDR2 SYDVKM. V gave up 6 bases and J gave up 3 bases; unmatched junction bases: 6. CDR3 protein: CASRGLSGGYEQYF. In DNA, the CDR3 is TGTGCCAGCAGGGGCCTTAGCGGGGGCTACGAGCAGTACTTC.

The rearrangement joins TRBV19 to TRBJ2-3; D perhaps matches TRBD1 (6 bases). Trimming took off 5 bases at V and 0 bases at J, with 12 bases between the two ends. The length of the CDR3 is 15 residues. Germline CDR1 reads LNHDA; CDR2 reads SQIVND (reference sequence). DNA of the CDR3: TGTGCCAGTAGTGTCGGGACACTTAGCACAGATACGCAGTATTTT. Residues: CASSVGTLSTDTQYF.

CDR3 DNA: TGTGCCAGCAGTTACGGGCACTCCGAGCAGTACTTC. It encodes CASSYGHSEQYF. The chain recombines TRBV6-2 or TRBV6-3 with TRBJ2-7; D is ambiguous. The CDR3 is made up of 12 amino acids. Trimming cost V 2 bases and J 6 bases, with 8 bases left between them. From germline, CDR1 is MNHEY and CDR2 SVGEGT.

The chain recombines TRBV29-1 with TRBJ2-1; TRBD1 aligns across 7 bases. The CDR3 runs to 11 residues. Germline V gene lookup returns CDR1 SQVTM and CDR2 ANQGSEA. V trimming: 7 bases; J trimming: 6 bases; junction bases outside the gene matches: 3. The CDR3 DNA is TGCAGCGCATACAGGGGCAATGAGCAGTTCTTC. Translating gives CSAYRGNEQFF.

The V and J genes are TRBV5-1 and TRBJ1-6, with D unresolved. CDR1 is SGHRS, CDR2 YFSETQ, per germline. The CDR3 runs 14 residues. V lost 7 bases and J 10 bases, leaving 18 bases between the germline ends. The CDR3 nucleotides are TGCGCCAGCGGAATCGGGCAGGACGGGTCACCCCTCCACTTT. Amino acids: CASGIGQDGSPLHF.

A few counts support this clone. The chain links TRBV5-6 to TRBJ2-6; 7 bases line up with TRBD1. The germline gives CDR1 SGHDT, CDR2 YYEEEE. V lost 4 bases and J lost 1; bases outside the gene matches: 11. The CDR3 loop spans 18 amino acids. The CDR3 spells CASSPQTGKVSGANVLTF. CDR3 bases: TGTGCCAGCAGCCCCCAGACAGGGAAGGTATCTGGGGCCAACGTCCTGACTTTC. The variable domain in full, completed from reference TRBV5-6 and TRBJ2-6, reads DAGVTQSPTHLIKTRGQQVTLRCSPKSGHDTVSWYQQALGQGPQFIFQYYEEEERQRGNFPDRFSGHQFPNYSSELNVNALLLGDSALYLCASSPQTGKVSGANVLTFGAGSRLTVL.

This chain joins TRBV11-2 and TRBJ2-2; D might be TRBD1 (5 bases). There are 15 residues in the CDR3. Germline values: CDR1 SGHAT, CDR2 FQNNGV. Trimming stripped 5 bases from V and 3 bases from J, with 13 bases between. CDR3 nucleotide sequence: TGTGCCAGCAGCCCGTCTGGCAGGGACACCGGGGAGCTGTTTTTT. It is translated as CASSPSGRDTGELFF.

The sample holds one count of this clone. The chain joins TRBV24-1 to TRBJ1-2, with D perhaps matching TRBD1 (5 bases). The CDR3 consists of 13 residues. The V and J ends lost 4 bases and 4 bases respectively, with 9 bases between them. In germline, CDR1 is KGHDR, CDR2 SFDVKD. The CDR3, as DNA: TGTGCCACCAGTGACGCGACAGCCTATGGCTACACCTTC. It codes for CATSDATAYGYTF.

This chain joins TRBV3-1 (or the pseudogene TRBV3-2) and TRBJ2-5, with TRBD2 as a possible D gene (5 bases). The V and J ends lost 4 bases and 9 bases respectively, with 12 bases between them. The CDR3 runs 12 residues. Germline V gene sequence: CDR1 LGHDT, CDR2 YNNKEL (reference sequence). CDR3 in DNA: TGTGCCAGCAGCCCGGACTCTAGGCCCCAGTACTTC. Translating it yields CASSPDSRPQYF.

This chain uses TRBV6-6 with TRBJ2-3; D remains ambiguous. V lost 2 bases, J lost 2 bases, and 8 bases lay in between. The CDR3 length is 14 residues. Germline loops: CDR1 MNHNY, CDR2 SVGAGI (reference sequence). The DNA for the CDR3 is TGTGCCAGCAGTTACGTCCGGGCCACAGATACGCAGTATTTT. It specifies CASSYVRATDTQYF.

This clone showed up just once. V and J are TRBV3-1 (or the pseudogene TRBV3-2) and TRBJ2-7; 13 bases map to TRBD2. Per the germline V gene, CDR1 is LGHDT and CDR2 is YNNKEL (reference sequence). Losses at the gene ends were 6 bases for V and 6 bases for J; bases not matched to a gene: 14. The length of the CDR3 is 17 residues. As DNA, the CDR3 is TGTGCCAGCAGTTCCAGACTAGCGGGAGGTGGGGGTTCCGAGCAGTACTTC. Translated, it gives CASSSRLAGGGGSEQYF.